One sample yielded the 25 T cell receptor beta chains listed below, sequenced in a study of early T cells in non-severe SARS-CoV-2 infection. TCRdb re-called the 5' RACE reads through MiXCR, storing one row per CDR3 protein. The sample lists some 85,000 distinct CDR3 sequences; roughly 13% were seen once. The sample comprised whole blood. Source of these receptors: an adult who was a healthcare worker with PCR-confirmed SARS-CoV-2 infection or an uninfected control (not recorded which).

This clonotype showed up many times. The chain is built from TRBV5-6 and TRBJ2-2; 10 nucleotides align to TRBD1. Germline CDR1 reads SGHDT; CDR2 reads YYEEEE. V lost 1 base to trimming and J lost 7 bases; unmatched junction nucleotides: 7. CDR3 length equals 16 residues. This CDR3 reads CASSLSDRGPGGELFF. As DNA, the CDR3 is TGTGCCAGCAGCTTGTCCGACAGGGGGCCTGGCGGGGAGCTGTTTTTT.

This clonotype was detected many times. The gene calls are TRBV5-1 and TRBJ1-2; the match to TRBD1 covers 9 bases. V gave up 4 bases and J gave up 0 bases; unmatched junction bases: 16. Germline CDR1 and CDR2: SGHRS and YFSETQ. CDR3 length: 19 residues. The CDR3 region is CASSQLAGTGSLANYGYTF. The CDR3 coding sequence is TGCGCCAGCAGCCAATTGGCAGGGACAGGGTCGCTAGCTAACTATGGCTACACCTTC.

This chain connects TRBV28 to TRBJ1-2; D not certain. The V end was cut by 10 bases, the J end by 10 bases, with 16 bases between. This CDR3 has 11 residues. Germline CDR1 is MDHEN and CDR2 is SYDVKM. CDR3 sequence reads: CATTRGSLYTF. The CDR3 DNA reads as TGTGCCACCACCCGTGGGTCCCTCTACACCTTC.

The chain couples TRBV7-2 to TRBJ2-3, with TRBD2 matching 9 bases. This CDR3 is 14 amino acids long. Looked up from germline, CDR1 is SGHTA and CDR2 is FQGNSA. V lost 5 bases and J lost 9; bases outside the gene matches: 9. CDR3 nucleotides: TGTGCCAGCAGCAAAGCGGGGGGCGCTCAAACGCAGTATTTT. Translating gives CASSKAGGAQTQYF.

The rearrangement uses TRBV29-1 and TRBJ1-3; tentative D call: TRBD1 (6 bases). The V gene's germline CDR1 is SQVTM and CDR2 ANQGSEA. The CDR3 is 11 amino acids. CDR3 in amino acids: CGQSSGNTIYF. The CDR3 DNA is TGCGGACAGAGCTCTGGAAACACCATATATTTT.

This clonotype has more than one count but fewer than ten. The genes are TRBV30 and TRBJ2-2; D ambiguous. This CDR3 is built from 11 residues. Trimming left V 0 bases short and J 7 bases short, with 3 bases between. Per the germline V gene, CDR1 is GTSNPN and CDR2 is SVGIG (reference sequence). As DNA, the CDR3 is TGTGCCTGGAGTGTAATCGGGGAGCTGTTTTTT. The encoded protein is CAWSVIGELFF.

The table lists this clonotype with a few counts. V gene TRBV18 combines with J gene TRBJ1-1; D ambiguous. Germline V lookup: CDR1 KGHSH, CDR2 LQKENI. This CDR3 region has 15 residues. V lost 2 bases to trimming and J lost 0 bases, with 10 bases between them. CDR3 DNA: TGTGCCAGCTCACCAGTTACAGCCCTGAACACTGAAGCTTTCTTT. Its translation: CASSPVTALNTEAFF.

The chain recombines TRBV6-5 with TRBJ1-1; D not certain. V was cut by 7 bases and J by 3 bases, with 12 bases left in between. The CDR3 consists of 13 residues. Germline loops: CDR1 MNHEY, CDR2 SVGAGI. CDR3 loop: CASTVGTDTEAFF. CDR3 sequence (DNA): TGTGCCAGCACAGTAGGAACCGACACTGAAGCTTTCTTT.

The table lists this clonotype with a few counts. This chain connects TRBV20-1 to TRBJ2-3; D gene ambiguous. This CDR3 has 13 amino acids. Trimming left V 6 bases short and J 2 bases short, with 12 bases between. CDR1 DFQATT and CDR2 SNEGSKA come from the germline V gene (reference sequence). For the CDR3, the DNA is TGCAGTGCCGAGCACGTCCCCACAGATACGCAGTATTTT. Its protein is CSAEHVPTDTQYF.

This clonotype was counted at least ten times. The J gene is TRBJ2-3, the V gene TRBV12-3 or TRBV12-4, with TRBD2 matching over 7 bases. This CDR3 is built from 15 residues. Trimming at V came to 3 bases and at J to 3 bases, leaving 6 bases not matched to a gene. The CDR3 sequence: CASSFRRGGTDTQYF. CDR3 nucleotides: TGTGCCAGCAGTTTTCGCCGGGGAGGGACAGATACGCAGTATTTT.

The chain combines TRBV6-1 with TRBJ2-5, with a weak D call TRBD2 (5 bases). The V and J ends lost 2 bases and 0 bases respectively, with 13 bases between them. This CDR3 contains 16 residues. CDR1 MNHNS and CDR2 SASEGT come from the germline V gene. As DNA, the CDR3 is TGTGCCAGCAGTGAAAGCGGTCTACAGTACCAAGAGACCCAGTACTTC. Translated, it gives CASSESGLQYQETQYF.

Many counts were recorded for this clonotype. This rearrangement joins TRBV27 to TRBJ2-7, with D perhaps matching TRBD1 or TRBD2 (5 bases each). The V and J ends lost 6 bases and 3 bases respectively, with 24 bases between them. The CDR3 totals 17 residues. The germline V gene has CDR1 MNHEY and CDR2 SMNVEV (reference sequence). CDR3 sequence (DNA): TGTGCCAGCAGCCTAAAGGACCGAGGGGACCAAAGCTACGAGCAGTACTTC. It codes for CASSLKDRGDQSYEQYF.

The J gene is TRBJ2-2, the V gene TRBV13; 8 positions agree with TRBD1. Germline CDR1 PRHDT, CDR2 FYEKMQ (reference sequence). The CDR3 runs to 16 residues. V lost 2 bases and J lost 10; bases outside the gene matches: 12. The CDR3 loop reads CASSLRDRLSTVELFF. The CDR3 DNA reads TGTGCCAGCAGCTTACGGGACAGGTTATCCACAGTGGAGCTGTTTTTT.

The chain carries TRBV20-1 and TRBJ1-2, with TRBD1 matching 9 bases. The CDR3 is 14 residues long. The V and J ends lost 6 bases and 2 bases, in that order; junction bases with no gene match: 7. Per the germline V gene, CDR1 is DFQATT and CDR2 is SNEGSKA (reference sequence). The CDR3 sequence is CSATGTGKNYGYTF. The CDR3 nucleotides read TGCAGTGCAACCGGGACAGGGAAGAACTATGGCTACACCTTC.

The chain has TRBV12-5 and TRBJ2-3; a weak D match, TRBD1 (6 bases). This CDR3 contains 12 residues. CDR1 and CDR2 (germline): LGHNT, FRNRAP. With 6 bases removed from V and 11 bases from J, the gap between germline ends came to 15 bases. CDR3 DNA: TGTGCTAGTGGCCGCGACACAGGGATGCAGTATTTT. Protein sequence: CASGRDTGMQYF.

This clonotype has a handful of counts. One end of the junction is discordant with germline, which a read error may explain. This rearrangement joins TRBV14 to TRBJ2-3, with 7 positions matching TRBD1. CDR1 is SGHDN, CDR2 FVKESK, per germline. This CDR3 comprises 13 residues. The CDR3 nucleotides are TGTGCCAGCAGCCAAGCCTATTCCGGGACAGCGAATTTT. It yields the protein CASSQAYSGTANF.

The DNA of the CDR3 is TGTGCCAGCAGCCCGCAGACTAGCGGGGGGCTTATAGATACGCAGTATTTT. Encoded protein: CASSPQTSGGLIDTQYF. The chain employs TRBV7-9 and TRBJ2-3; 13 positions agree with TRBD2. V shed 5 bases, J shed 5 bases, and the junction held 10 bases outside the gene matches. The length of the CDR3 is 17 residues. CDR1 is SEHNR, CDR2 FQNEAQ, per germline (reference sequence).

CDR3 amino acids: CASSVSSYTEAFF. The CDR3 DNA follows: TGTGCCAGCAGCGTCTCAAGTTACACTGAAGCTTTCTTT. This rearrangement joins TRBV9 to TRBJ1-1; D is unresolved. Germline lookup yields CDR1 SGDLS and CDR2 YYNGEE. V was pared by 2 bases and J by 3 bases, with 8 bases between. The length of the CDR3 is 13 residues.

Points on this clonotype: This may stem from a read error, because a much larger clone lies one nucleotide away. The chain recombines TRBV30 with TRBJ1-1, with no clear D. The CDR3 length is 14 residues. Germline V gives CDR1 GTSNPN, CDR2 SVGIG (reference sequence). The V end lost 7 bases, the J end lost 6 bases, and 21 bases lay between the germline ends. This CDR3 is CASVVRAGKAEAFF. The CDR3 nucleotides are TGTGCCTCGGTGGTAAGGGCCGGAAAGGCTGAAGCTTTCTTT.

This clonotype was seen only a few times. The rearrangement uses TRBV7-9 and TRBJ2-1; D unresolved. The germline CDR1 and CDR2 sequences are SEHNR and FQNEAQ (reference sequence). The V and J ends lost 0 bases and 9 bases respectively, with 6 bases between them. This CDR3 is 12 amino acids long. CDR3 in amino acids: CASSLARAEQFF. CDR3 nucleotides: TGTGCCAGCAGCTTAGCTCGCGCTGAGCAGTTCTTC.

This clonotype was seen at least ten times. V gene TRBV13 combines with J gene TRBJ2-1; maybe TRBD2 (6 bases). The CDR3 totals 16 residues. The V gene's germline CDR1 is PRHDT and CDR2 FYEKMQ (reference sequence). Trimming removed 0 bases from V and 1 base from J, with 10 bases in between. CDR3: CASSLGEGRSYNEQFF. DNA of the CDR3: TGTGCCAGCAGCTTAGGGGAGGGGAGGTCCTACAATGAGCAGTTCTTC.

This clonotype came up many times. This rearrangement joins TRBV20-1 to TRBJ2-1; weak D call: TRBD1 (6 bases). The CDR3 spans 11 residues. Trimming pared 3 bases from V and 7 bases from J, leaving 7 bases between. Germline V gene sequence: CDR1 DFQATT, CDR2 SNEGSKA (reference sequence). The CDR3 nucleotides read TGCAGTGCTAGGAGGGGGAATGAGCAGTTCTTC. This encodes CSARRGNEQFF.

The chain is built from TRBV20-1 and TRBJ1-1; weak D call: TRBD1 (6 bases). The CDR3 runs 14 residues. Germline V gives CDR1 DFQATT, CDR2 SNEGSKA (reference sequence). The V and J ends lost 1 base and 0 bases respectively, with 9 bases between them. CDR3: CSARADRMNTEAFF. The CDR3 nucleotides are TGCAGTGCTAGAGCAGACAGGATGAACACTGAAGCTTTCTTT.

DNA of the CDR3: TGTGCCAGCAGCTTAGTAAGCGGGAATGAGCAGTTCTTC. This sequence encodes CASSLVSGNEQFF. The chain employs TRBV5-4 and TRBJ2-1; D may be TRBD2 (6 bases). Germline CDR1 is SGHNT and CDR2 is YYREEE (reference sequence). The CDR3 sequence is 13 residues long. Trimming removed 2 bases from V and 7 bases from J, with 10 bases in between.

This clonotype was counted ten times or more. V and J are TRBV4-3 and TRBJ1-2, with 10 bases that match TRBD1. The germline V gene has CDR1 LGHNA and CDR2 YSLEER. V lost 1 base, J lost 4 bases, and 9 bases stayed unmatched. The CDR3 spans 17 residues. CDR3 loop: CASSQGVRDRGTYGYTF. CDR3 nucleotides: TGCGCCAGCAGCCAAGGGGTCCGGGACAGGGGAACCTATGGCTACACCTTC.